Reported below is one TCR beta chain. Its antigen is undetermined. The data stem from a study of cytomegalovirus exposure and HLA in healthy donors. On the study more broadly: Assignment to the Caucasian-associated ancestry cluster applied to around 82% of the approximately 400 genotyped donors. General study results and limits: Listed as cytomegalovirus-associated were 164 TCR beta chains. Data from an earlier analysis indicated that most TCR beta V segments were productive either about 87% or about 30% of the time. Later work found most CMV-associated TCR beta chains apparently HLA-restricted.

The PCR was carried out with 60 Vbeta primers and 13 Jbeta primers. The method was immunoSEQ multiplex PCR; TCRdb's version includes in-frame clones alone and lacks a portion of them. The sample lists more than 110,000 clones, 77% occurring once. Germline V gene lookup returns CDR1 MRHNA and CDR2 SNTAGT. After removal of 5 bases from V and 15 bases from J, the junction contained 10 bases not matched to a gene. The CDR3 covers 15 residues. Sample: PBMCs. The sequence derives from a male donor in good health and CMV-seronegative. The chain joins TRBV6-4 to TRBJ2-1, with 16 bases aligning to TRBD2. CDR3 coding DNA: TGTGCCAGCAGTCGAGAGGGACTAGCGGGAGGGAGGCTGTTCTTC. Encoded protein: CASSREGLAGGRLFF.